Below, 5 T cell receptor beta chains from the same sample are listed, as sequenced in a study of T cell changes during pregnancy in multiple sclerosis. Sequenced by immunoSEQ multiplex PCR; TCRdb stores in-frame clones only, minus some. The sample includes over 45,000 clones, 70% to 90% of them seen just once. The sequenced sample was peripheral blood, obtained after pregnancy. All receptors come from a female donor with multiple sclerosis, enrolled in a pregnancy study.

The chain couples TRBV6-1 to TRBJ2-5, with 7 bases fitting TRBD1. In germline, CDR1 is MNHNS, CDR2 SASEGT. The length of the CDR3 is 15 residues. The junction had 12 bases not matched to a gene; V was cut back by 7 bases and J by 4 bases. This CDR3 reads CASIPQGMDGETQYF. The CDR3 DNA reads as TGTGCCAGCATCCCACAGGGGATGGATGGAGAGACCCAGTACTTC.

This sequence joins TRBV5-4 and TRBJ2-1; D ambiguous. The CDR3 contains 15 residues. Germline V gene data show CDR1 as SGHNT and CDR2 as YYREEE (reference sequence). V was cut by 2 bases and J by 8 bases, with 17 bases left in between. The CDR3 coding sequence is TGTGCCAGCAGCTTAGGCGGCCGATGGGTCGATGAGCAGTTCTTC. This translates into CASSLGGRWVDEQFF.

The CDR3 reads CASSPGGGTEQYF. The CDR3 DNA sequence: TGTGCCAGCTCACCGGGGGGAGGGACCGAGCAGTACTTC. The chain joins TRBV18 to TRBJ2-7; 7 bases map to TRBD2. J gave up 6 bases and V 3 bases, and 5 bases lay outside the gene matches. Germline V CDR1 and CDR2: KGHSH, LQKENI. This CDR3 spans 13 amino acids.

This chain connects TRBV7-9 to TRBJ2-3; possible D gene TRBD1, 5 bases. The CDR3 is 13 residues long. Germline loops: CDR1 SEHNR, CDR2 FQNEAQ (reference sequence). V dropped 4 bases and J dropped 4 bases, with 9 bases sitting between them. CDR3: CASSSQVADTQYF. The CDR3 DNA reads TGTGCCAGCAGCTCACAGGTTGCAGATACGCAGTATTTT.

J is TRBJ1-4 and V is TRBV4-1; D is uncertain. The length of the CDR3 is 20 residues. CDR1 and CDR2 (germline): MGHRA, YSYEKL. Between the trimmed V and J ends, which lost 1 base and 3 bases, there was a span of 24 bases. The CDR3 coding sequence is TGCGCCAGCAGCCAAGGTTATTTGGCAGGACGCGCGGGGTCTAATGAAAAACTGTTTTTT. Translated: CASSQGYLAGRAGSNEKLFF.